What follows describes a single T cell receptor beta chain. Its antigen is unidentified. As for treatment: oral pan-JAK inhibitor, 5-10 mg twice daily. These data belong to a study of CD8+ T cells in alopecia areata. The CDR3 totals 14 residues. The germline V and J ends were trimmed by 5 bases and 12 bases, with 18 bases remaining between them. Germline assignment: CDR1 SGHDT and CDR2 YYEEEE. Study-wide points: In patients, TCRs were shared less clearly than in mice, and HLA may possibly be involved. The study found higher clonality in lesional than normal scalp, especially in alopecia totalis/universalis. Many expanded lesional clones stayed in scalp and blood while on tofacitinib.

Sequencing relied on a cDNA template that was reverse transcribed from extracted RNA. TCRdb's table, derived via immunoSEQ multiplex PCR, lists solely in-frame clones and lacks some. The sample carries under 350,000 clones, 55% to 75% recorded once. The V and J genes are TRBV5-6 and TRBJ1-6; D is undetermined. The clonotype comes from a human donor with alopecia areata. The material was CD4+ T cells sorted from blood, obtained at week 24, from a patient treated with tofacitinib. In DNA, the CDR3 is TGTGCCAGCAGATTACGCGGGTATCTGGGACCCCTCCACTTT. Protein product: CASRLRGYLGPLHF.